The present TCR beta chain was sequenced within a study of cytomegalovirus exposure and HLA in healthy donors. Primers: 60 Vbeta forward and 13 Jbeta reverse. TCRdb's table, derived via immunoSEQ multiplex PCR, lists solely in-frame clones and lacks some. This sample has 200,000 to 250,000 clones, with 75% to 90% found just once. The sample holds a few counts of this clone. The CDR3 spans 14 residues. The V and J ends lost 4 bases and 2 bases respectively, with 10 bases between them. CDR1 and CDR2 (germline): SNHLY, FYNNEI. V gene TRBV2 combines with J gene TRBJ2-3; possible D gene TRBD2, 6 bases. This TCR came from a woman between 40 and 55 years old in good health and CMV-seronegative. The sample taken for sequencing was PBMCs. The CDR3, as DNA: TGTGCCAGCAGTGGGGGGGTGGTCACAGATACGCAGTATTTT. This translates into CASSGGVVTDTQYF.